The TCR beta chain under discussion was sequenced for a study of control samples from healthy donors and cancer patients. The CDR3 is 14 amino acids. The V gene lost 0 bases and the J gene lost 7 bases, with 11 bases spanning the gap. Germline values: CDR1 SGHRS, CDR2 YFSETQ. Assay used: immunoSEQ multiplex PCR; TCRdb lists only in-frame clones, some missing. The sample carries 65,000 to 85,000 clones, roughly 89% recorded once. The receptor's source is a woman between 45 and 65 years old with colorectal cancer. Sample: PBMCs. The chain uses TRBV5-1 and TRBJ2-1, with D unresolved. CDR3 coding DNA: TGCGCCAGCAGCTTGGTGTCGCTGACGAATGAGCAGTTCTTC. It encodes CASSLVSLTNEQFF.